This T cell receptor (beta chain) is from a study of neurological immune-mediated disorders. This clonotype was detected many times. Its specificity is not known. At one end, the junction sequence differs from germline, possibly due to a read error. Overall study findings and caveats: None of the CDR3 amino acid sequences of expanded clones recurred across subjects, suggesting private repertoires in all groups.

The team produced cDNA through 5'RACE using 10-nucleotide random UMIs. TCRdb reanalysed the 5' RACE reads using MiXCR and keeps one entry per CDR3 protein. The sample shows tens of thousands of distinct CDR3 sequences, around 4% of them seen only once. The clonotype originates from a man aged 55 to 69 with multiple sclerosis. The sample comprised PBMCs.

CDR3 nucleotides: TGCAGTGCAAGAGGGGTGGCGGGTAACCCTGAAGCTTTCTTT. Its translation is CSARGVAGNPEAFF. The V and J genes are TRBV20-1 and TRBJ1-1, with a possible D match to TRBD1 (5 bases). The CDR3 sequence is 14 residues long. Germline V lookup: CDR1 DFQATT, CDR2 SNEGSKA (reference sequence).